This T cell receptor beta chain was retrieved from a study of T cell changes during pregnancy in multiple sclerosis (dated by TCRdb to the late 2010s). For context, the study as a whole: The study examined how the T cell repertoire changed over the course of pregnancy in women with multiple sclerosis.

A single count supports this clone. Its antigen is currently not known. One base away there is no much larger clone; base qualities are not given. Library prep was done by the immunoSEQ multiplex PCR assay. The table comes from immuneACCESS by way of TCRdb, which keeps in-frame sequences with V and J called. Part of the clones is missing from these tables; in studies checked, under half for an unresolved V gene and the rest for unknown reasons. The sample table records tens of thousands of clones; nearly 90% of these occur just once. The ten largest account for about 0.51% of the sample. The CDR3 sequence holds 14 residues, the cysteine and phenylalanine included. Only the CDR3 DNA stays, 42 bases, in frame from base 1. V and J are truncated by 6 bases and 0 bases respectively, leaving an intervening sequence of 12 bases. Sequences MNHNS (CDR1) and SASEGT (CDR2) are obtained from the germline V gene.

The receptor comes from a female donor with multiple sclerosis, enrolled in a pregnancy study. The V and J segments used are TRBV6-1 and TRBJ2-7; TRBD1 is possibly the D segment (6 matching bases). This specimen consisted of CD4+ T cells from peripheral blood mononuclear cells, obtained in the first trimester of pregnancy. The nucleotide sequence is given as TGTGCCAGCAGGGACAGTCTTTTCTCCTACGAGCAGTACTTC. It translates as CASRDSLFSYEQYF.